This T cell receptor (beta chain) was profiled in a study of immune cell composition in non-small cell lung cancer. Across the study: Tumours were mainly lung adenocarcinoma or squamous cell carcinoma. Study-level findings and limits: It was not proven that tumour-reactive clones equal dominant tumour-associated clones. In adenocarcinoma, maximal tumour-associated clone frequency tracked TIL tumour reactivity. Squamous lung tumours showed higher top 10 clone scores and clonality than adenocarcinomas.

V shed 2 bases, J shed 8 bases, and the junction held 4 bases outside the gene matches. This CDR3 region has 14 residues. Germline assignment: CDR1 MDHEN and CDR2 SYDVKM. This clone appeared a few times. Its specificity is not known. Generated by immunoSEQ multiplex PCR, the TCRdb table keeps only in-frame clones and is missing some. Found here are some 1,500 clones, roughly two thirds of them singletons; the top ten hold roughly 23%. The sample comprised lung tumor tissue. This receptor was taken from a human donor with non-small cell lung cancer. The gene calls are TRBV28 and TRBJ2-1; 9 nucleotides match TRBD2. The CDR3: CASSLISGGHEQFF. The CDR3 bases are TGTGCCAGCAGTTTAATTAGCGGGGGACATGAGCAGTTCTTC.